Presented here are 17 T cell receptor beta chains from one specimen sequenced in a study of T cell clones after liver transplantation. Only in-frame clones appear in the TCRdb table, and some are missing; sequencing was by immunoSEQ multiplex PCR. The sample contains some 11,000 clones, roughly 74% of which appear only once. Sequenced material: CD8+ T cells from blood, taken at the 22-month timepoint. These receptors were obtained from a human patient who received a liver transplant. Some T cells here may be from the graft donor.

The chain has TRBV4-1 and TRBJ2-5; TRBD1 is a possible D gene (6 bases). Germline V gene sequence: CDR1 MGHRA, CDR2 YSYEKL. This CDR3 region has 14 residues. V dropped 5 bases and J dropped 5 bases, with 15 bases sitting between them. The CDR3 nucleotides are TGCGCCAGCAGCACCCCAGGGGTTGGGGAGACCCAGTACTTC. This codes for CASSTPGVGETQYF.

Details on this clone: Germline is not matched at one junction end, which may reflect a read error. V usage is TRBV7-9 and J usage is TRBJ2-1, with D hard to call. The CDR3 runs to 15 residues. Germline CDR1 reads SEHNR; CDR2 reads FQNEAQ (reference sequence). CDR3 region: CASSQEEISYNEQFF. In DNA form, the CDR3 reads TGCGCCAGCAGCCAAGAGGAGATCTCCTACAATGAGCAGTTCTTC.

The rearrangement links TRBV6-1 to TRBJ2-7; either TRBD1 or TRBD2 may fit D (5 bases each). Germline V CDR1 and CDR2: MNHNS, SASEGT. This CDR3 region has 14 residues. The V end was cut by 3 bases, the J end by 6 bases, with 15 bases between. The CDR3 nucleotides read TGTGCCAGCAGTGACGCCAGGGAGATTACCGAGCAGTACTTC. Translation: CASSDAREITEQYF.

This sequence joins TRBV4-1 and TRBJ2-7; 9 bases fit TRBD1. CDR1 and CDR2 from the germline V gene are MGHRA and YSYEKL. The CDR3 runs to 14 residues. Germline trimming cut 4 bases from V and 6 bases from J; bases unmatched to any gene: 7. The CDR3: CASSPAGQGGEQYF. CDR3 in DNA: TGCGCCAGCAGCCCGGCGGGACAGGGTGGCGAGCAGTACTTC.

This clone has only a few counts. The V and J genes are TRBV18 and TRBJ2-2; a possible D gene is TRBD1 (6 bases). CDR1 is KGHSH, CDR2 LQKENI, per germline. There are 15 residues in the CDR3. V was trimmed by 3 bases and J by 4 bases, leaving 12 bases between them. This CDR3 is CASSPEQDSTGELFF. CDR3 DNA: TGTGCCAGCTCACCGGAGCAGGACAGCACCGGGGAGCTGTTTTTT.

This clone was counted only a few times. The chain carries TRBV28 and TRBJ2-3, with 9 nucleotides matching TRBD2. This CDR3 is 19 amino acids long. With 3 bases clipped from V and 3 bases from J, the junction kept 16 bases outside the gene matches. Per the germline V gene, CDR1 is MDHEN and CDR2 is SYDVKM. The CDR3 nucleotides are TGTGCCAGCAGTTTCGACGGATCTAGCGGACTAGCGACAACAGATACGCAGTATTTT. This sequence encodes CASSFDGSSGLATTDTQYF.

The chain recombines TRBV5-6 with TRBJ1-1, with D tentatively TRBD1 (5 bases). V lost 1 base and J lost 1, with 8 bases in between. CDR3 length: 14 amino acids. CDR1 SGHDT and CDR2 YYEEEE come from the germline V gene. In nucleotides, the CDR3 is TGTGCCAGCAGCTTGTGGGGGACGAACACTGAAGCTTTCTTT. Its translation is CASSLWGTNTEAFF. The whole variable domain, remainder taken from reference TRBV5-6 and TRBJ1-1, is DAGVTQSPTHLIKTRGQQVTLRCSPKSGHDTVSWYQQALGQGPQFIFQYYEEEERQRGNFPDRFSGHQFPNYSSELNVNALLLGDSALYLCASSLWGTNTEAFFGQGTRLTVV.

This clone was recorded once. The chain joins TRBV18 to TRBJ2-2, with TRBD1 as a possible D gene (6 bases). CDR3 length: 15 residues. The V and J ends lost 5 bases and 4 bases respectively, with 14 bases between them. The germline CDR1 and CDR2 sequences are KGHSH and LQKENI. The CDR3 sequence is CASSFGAGATGELFF. For the CDR3, the DNA is TGTGCCAGCTCATTTGGCGCAGGGGCCACCGGGGAGCTGTTTTTT.

This chain joins TRBV19 and TRBJ1-5; possibly TRBD1 for D (6 bases). The CDR3 consists of 16 residues. V gave up 5 bases and J gave up 1 base, with 15 bases separating them. In germline, CDR1 is LNHDA, CDR2 SQIVND (reference sequence). For the CDR3, the DNA is TGTGCCAGTAGTCCGCGGGGTCAGGGGAGCAATCAGCCCCAGCATTTT. This codes for CASSPRGQGSNQPQHF. The full variable domain, completed using reference TRBV19 and TRBJ1-5, is DGGITQSPKYLFRKEGQNVTLSCEQNLNHDAMYWYRQDPGQGLRLIYYSQIVNDFQKGDIAEGYSVSREKKESFPLTVTSAQKNPTAFYLCASSPRGQGSNQPQHFGDGTRLSIL.

Written as DNA, the CDR3 is TGTGCCAGCAGTTATATACAGGGAAGAGAAGCTTTCTTT. Its protein product is CASSYIQGREAFF. This chain joins TRBV6-1 and TRBJ1-1; TRBD1 is a possible D gene (6 bases). V gave up 5 bases and J gave up 8 bases, with 15 bases separating them. CDR3 length: 13 residues. Looked up from germline, CDR1 is MNHNS and CDR2 is SASEGT.

The CDR3 here is CASSQATSGSGANVLTF. The CDR3 nucleotides read TGCGCCAGCAGCCAAGCCACTAGCGGCTCTGGGGCCAACGTCCTGACTTTC. V gene TRBV4-3 combines with J gene TRBJ2-6; TRBD2 matches 8 bases. With V trimmed by 1 base and J by 0 bases, 2 bases remained unmatched. Germline V CDR1 and CDR2: LGHNA, YSLEER. CDR3 size: 17 residues.

The genes are TRBV28 and TRBJ2-1, with D possibly TRBD2 on 5 matching bases. CDR3 length equals 13 residues. Trimming left V 8 bases short and J 9 bases short, with 17 bases between. Germline V CDR1 and CDR2: MDHEN, SYDVKM. The CDR3 DNA sequence: TGTGCCAGCCCGATAGCGTTCCCCCGTGAGCAGTTCTTC. Amino acids: CASPIAFPREQFF.

The chain joins TRBV2 to TRBJ1-1, with TRBD1 identical over 8 bases. Germline V lookup: CDR1 SNHLY, CDR2 FYNNEI. The CDR3 loop spans 13 amino acids. The V and J ends lost 7 bases and 4 bases, in that order; junction bases with no gene match: 5. The CDR3 DNA reads as TGTGCCAGCAAGCCAGGGGGCTCCACTGAAGCTTTCTTT. It yields the protein CASKPGGSTEAFF.

This clone was found a few times. This chain uses TRBV7-2 with TRBJ2-3, with 7 bases matching TRBD2. J lost 4 bases, V lost 5 bases, and 6 bases had no gene match. Germline V gene lookup returns CDR1 SGHTA and CDR2 FQGNSA. The CDR3 is 14 residues long. CDR3 protein: CASSPLGGADTQYF. The CDR3 coding sequence is TGTGCCAGCAGCCCCCTGGGGGGGGCAGATACGCAGTATTTT.

The chain employs TRBV19 and TRBJ1-1; D remains unclear. CDR1 and CDR2 (germline): LNHDA, SQIVND (reference sequence). V was cut by 7 bases and J by 0 bases, with 15 bases left in between. CDR3 length: 15 amino acids. This chain's CDR3 is CASMGFEGMNTEAFF. The CDR3 nucleotides read TGTGCCAGTATGGGGTTTGAGGGAATGAACACTGAAGCTTTCTTT.

The gene calls are TRBV11-2 and TRBJ1-2, with a weak D call TRBD1 (6 bases). Trimming removed 4 bases from V and 4 bases from J, with 16 bases in between. CDR3 length: 15 amino acids. CDR1 is SGHAT, CDR2 FQNNGV, per germline. CDR3 DNA sequence: TGTGCCAGCAGCTCGTTTGGGGGGCTCGGCTATGGCTACACCTTC. Its protein is CASSSFGGLGYGYTF.

The chain links TRBV19 to TRBJ1-1; TRBD1 might be the D (5 bases). This CDR3 contains 14 residues. Germline CDR1 LNHDA, CDR2 SQIVND (reference sequence). Trimming pared 1 base from V and 4 bases from J, leaving 10 bases between. CDR3 nucleotides: TGTGCCAGTAGTATAGGCGCGGGGGGCACTGAAGCTTTCTTT. Protein: CASSIGAGGTEAFF.